This TCR beta chain was found in a study of blood T cell repertoires in COVID-19. Study as a whole: Samples representing acute and convalescent COVID-19 were sourced from the United States, Italy and Spain. T cells, B-cell-depleted T cells, or PBMCs provided the cDNA or gDNA that served as material.

There are 15 residues in the CDR3. Germline CDR1 is SNHLY and CDR2 is FYNNEI. V lost 6 bases, J lost 2 bases, and 7 bases stayed unmatched. Original analysis: Researchers report that nucleated cell counts were estimated from reference gene primer amplification. Clones were sequenced by immunoSEQ multiplex PCR, and TCRdb holds only the in-frame ones, with some missing. V and J calls and clone size are copied from that table; D and trimming were computed from the DNA. This sample has fewer than 350,000 clones; 80% to 90% occur once, and the top ten carry 9.5% to 10%. It was during active infection that Seattle patients were enrolled and then longitudinally followed.

This receptor was identified in a man aged 25-45 years with COVID-19, enrolled during active disease. This chain links TRBV2 with TRBJ2-3, with 8 bases fitting TRBD2. The sample consisted of peripheral blood. In nucleotides, the CDR3 is TGTGCCAGCAGACTAGCGGATTTAAACACAGATACGCAGTATTTT. This gives the protein CASRLADLNTDTQYF.